Following are 7 T cell receptor beta chains from one sample sequenced in a study of cytomegalovirus exposure and HLA in healthy donors. It was with 60 Vbeta and 13 Jbeta primers that the PCR ran. This table comes from immunoSEQ multiplex PCR, and its TCRdb copy is limited to in-frame clones, with some not included. The sample records 90,000 to 110,000 clones, 80% to 85% being singletons. The specimen was PBMCs. The receptors here all came from a man between 25 and 39 years old in good health and CMV-seropositive.

The chain employs TRBV5-1 and TRBJ1-6; D ambiguous. The CDR3 runs 12 residues. Trimming took 3 bases from V and 7 from J, leaving 5 bases between them. CDR1 and CDR2 (germline): SGHRS, YFSETQ. The CDR3 sequence: CASSYQNSPLHF. The CDR3 coding sequence is TGCGCCAGCAGCTATCAGAATTCACCCCTCCACTTT.

This rearrangement joins TRBV5-1 to TRBJ1-2; possibly TRBD1 for D (6 bases). The CDR3 sequence is 13 residues long. Germline loops: CDR1 SGHRS, CDR2 YFSETQ. V lost 4 bases, J lost 8 bases, and 15 bases lay in between. CDR3 protein: CASSPNRVNGYTF. The CDR3 nucleotides read TGCGCCAGCAGCCCGAACAGGGTGAACGGCTACACCTTC.

In its sample, this clone was seen once. The CDR3 protein is CASSLPIMRGGLREQFF. For the CDR3, the DNA is TGTGCCAGCAGTCTACCCATTATGCGGGGGGGCCTTCGGGAGCAGTTCTTC. The genes are TRBV27 and TRBJ2-1, with 9 bases aligning to TRBD2. CDR1 is MNHEY, CDR2 SMNVEV, per germline (reference sequence). Trimming at V came to 5 bases and at J to 10 bases, leaving 18 bases not matched to a gene. The CDR3 runs to 17 residues.

This clone was seen more than once but under ten times. The chain uses TRBV7-2 and TRBJ1-1, with 7 bases aligning to TRBD1. J lost 3 bases, V lost 3 bases, and 4 bases had no gene match. Germline-derived CDR1 and CDR2 are SGHTA and FQGNSA. The CDR3 covers 14 residues. DNA for the CDR3: TGTGCCAGCAGCTTTGTCCAGGGGGACACTGAAGCTTTCTTT. This codes for CASSFVQGDTEAFF.

J is TRBJ2-1 and V is TRBV5-4; TRBD1 might be the D (5 bases). CDR3 length equals 15 residues. CDR1 SGHNT and CDR2 YYREEE come from the germline V gene (reference sequence). The germline V and J ends were trimmed by 0 bases and 4 bases, with 11 bases remaining between them. The CDR3 sequence is CASSLEGPGYNEQFF. The CDR3 DNA is TGTGCCAGCAGCTTGGAGGGGCCCGGATACAATGAGCAGTTCTTC.

The gene calls are TRBV30 and TRBJ2-1, with a weak D call TRBD2 (6 bases). The CDR3 has 16 amino acids. Germline V CDR1 and CDR2: GTSNPN, SVGIG (reference sequence). V lost 1 base, J lost 0 bases, and 13 bases lay in between. This CDR3 is CAWSASGLASYNEQFF. The CDR3 nucleotides read TGTGCCTGGAGTGCGTCGGGACTCGCCTCCTACAATGAGCAGTTCTTC.

The V and J genes are TRBV5-1 and TRBJ2-1, with D possibly being TRBD2 (6 bases). V lost 4 bases and J lost 4, with 12 bases in between. The CDR3 spans 14 residues. Germline V gene data show CDR1 as SGHRS and CDR2 as YFSETQ. As DNA, the CDR3 is TGCGCCAGCAGCCCGGGGGACCGGTACAATGAGCAGTTCTTC. Translation: CASSPGDRYNEQFF.